This is a list of T cell receptor beta chains from one sample in a study of CD8 T cells in Susac syndrome. TCRdb re-called the immunoSEQ multiplex PCR reads through MiXCR, storing one row per CDR3 protein. In the table there are roughly 190,000 distinct CDR3 sequences, 85% to 95% of which are singletons. The sample taken for sequencing was CD8+ T cells from PBMCs. These receptors all come from a human donor with Susac syndrome. CDR3s leave out the opening cysteine and the closing phenylalanine or tryptophan. Each record gives: CDR3 protein, V gene, clone size, J gene. A row's size may be missing; if present it is once, few, many or a size class.

CDR3 protein: ATSSRDMNTEAF; V gene: TRBV15; clone size: NA; J gene: TRBJ1-1
CDR3 protein: ASSLGRGYEQY; V gene: TRBV13; clone size: NA; J gene: TRBJ2-7
CDR3 protein: ASSQRGVEAF; V gene: TRBV4-1; clone size: NA; J gene: TRBJ1-1
CDR3 protein: ASSLAIQGLSYNEQF; V gene: TRBV7-8; clone size: NA; J gene: TRBJ2-1
CDR3 protein: ASSTSAHYNEQF; V gene: TRBV27; clone size: NA; J gene: TRBJ2-1
CDR3 protein: ASSLDSGLAYEQY; V gene: TRBV5-1; clone size: once; J gene: TRBJ2-7
CDR3 protein: ASSIDHTNTEAF; V gene: TRBV27; clone size: once; J gene: TRBJ1-1
CDR3 protein: ASSLGGTGQF; V gene: TRBV7-9; clone size: once; J gene: TRBJ2-1
CDR3 protein: ASSQDIEAYEQY; V gene: TRBV4-2; clone size: NA; J gene: TRBJ2-7
CDR3 protein: ASRMREDSNQPQH; V gene: TRBV5-1; clone size: NA; J gene: TRBJ1-5
CDR3 protein: ASSLTSPMDEQF; V gene: TRBV28; clone size: NA; J gene: TRBJ2-1
CDR3 protein: ASSFNPGHEQF; V gene: TRBV12-3/TRBV12-4; clone size: NA; J gene: TRBJ2-1
CDR3 protein: ASSQRGELNEQF; V gene: TRBV12-3/TRBV12-4; clone size: NA; J gene: TRBJ2-1
CDR3 protein: ASSPRDSRERQY; V gene: TRBV9; clone size: NA; J gene: TRBJ2-7
CDR3 protein: ASSEMGILTDTQY; V gene: TRBV9; clone size: NA; J gene: TRBJ2-3
CDR3 protein: ATSRDLVNARNYGYT; V gene: TRBV15; clone size: NA; J gene: TRBJ1-2
CDR3 protein: ASSLDGTTAGQPQH; V gene: TRBV5-1; clone size: NA; J gene: TRBJ1-5
CDR3 protein: ASSHTGLNTEAF; V gene: TRBV27; clone size: NA; J gene: TRBJ1-1
CDR3 protein: ASSQDGLAYNEQF; V gene: TRBV4-2; clone size: NA; J gene: TRBJ2-1
CDR3 protein: ASSWAGGEQY; V gene: TRBV5-6; clone size: NA; J gene: TRBJ2-7
CDR3 protein: ASSLERPYEQY; V gene: TRBV5-1; clone size: NA; J gene: TRBJ2-7
CDR3 protein: ASSPRQRSYEQY; V gene: TRBV27; clone size: NA; J gene: TRBJ2-7
CDR3 protein: AWTLSTEAF; V gene: TRBV30; clone size: NA; J gene: TRBJ1-1
CDR3 protein: ASNLRTGGDEAF; V gene: TRBV23-1; clone size: NA; J gene: TRBJ1-1
CDR3 protein: ASSLSGEGGTEAF; V gene: TRBV5-1; clone size: NA; J gene: TRBJ1-1
CDR3 protein: ASSGDSLYEQY; V gene: TRBV12-3/TRBV12-4; clone size: NA; J gene: TRBJ2-7
CDR3 protein: ASSETSGGAVDTQY; V gene: TRBV27; clone size: NA; J gene: TRBJ2-3
CDR3 protein: ATGLDRGLGTEAF; V gene: TRBV15; clone size: NA; J gene: TRBJ1-1
CDR3 protein: ASRLAGGPYEQF; V gene: TRBV6-5; clone size: NA; J gene: TRBJ2-1